The next 8 T cell receptor beta chains were all read from a single sample in a study of Graves' ophthalmopathy and Graves' hyperthyroidism. Beta-chain TCR CDR3 regions were amplified from RNA transcripts. HTBI primers served in a first-round RT-PCR, which a second-round multiplex PCR followed. TCRdb re-called the multiplex PCR reads through MiXCR, storing one row per CDR3 protein. The sample has 300,000 to 500,000 distinct CDR3 sequences; just over 15% are singletons. The sequenced sample consisted of peripheral blood. These receptors all come from a woman aged 18-35 years with stable Graves' hyperthyroidism.

The sample holds many counts of this clonotype. This chain links TRBV6-1 with TRBJ1-1, with TRBD1 matching 9 bases. This CDR3 is built from 16 residues. Trimming at V came to 4 bases and at J to 0 bases, leaving 6 bases not matched to a gene. Germline CDR1 is MNHNS and CDR2 is SASEGT. The CDR3 reads CASSVRTGVMNTEAFF. The CDR3, as DNA: TGTGCCAGCAGTGTAAGGACAGGGGTCATGAACACTGAAGCTTTCTTT.

This clonotype was seen a few times. The V gene is TRBV5-6, the J gene TRBJ2-7; maybe TRBD1 (6 bases). Germline V CDR1 and CDR2: SGHDT, YYEEEE. This CDR3 region has 15 residues. Trimming pared 2 bases from V and 2 bases from J, leaving 14 bases between. The CDR3 DNA follows: TGTGCCAGCAGCTTCCGGACAGCTAAGACCTACGAGCAGTACTTC. Translating it yields CASSFRTAKTYEQYF.

This clonotype has at least ten counts. This sequence joins TRBV11-1 and TRBJ2-5; D is possibly TRBD1 or TRBD2 (5 bases each). The CDR3 runs to 17 residues. V lost 3 bases, J lost 4 bases, and 21 bases lay in between. Germline V lookup: CDR1 SGHAT, CDR2 FQDESV (reference sequence). The CDR3 loop reads CASSFDLSGTRRETQYF. CDR3 DNA sequence: TGTGCCAGCAGCTTCGACCTTTCCGGGACGAGAAGAGAGACCCAGTACTTC.

This clonotype was picked up many times. A read error is possible here, since a much larger clone lies one base away. CDR3 amino acids: CASSYPPSYEQYF. CDR3 bases: TGTGCCAGCAGTTACCCACCCAGCTACGAGCAGTACTTC. This chain uses TRBV6-5 with TRBJ2-7; D is ambiguous. Germline assignment: CDR1 MNHEY and CDR2 SVGAGI. CDR3 size: 13 residues. V shed 2 bases and J shed 3 bases, with 8 bases lying between them.

The genes are TRBV18 and TRBJ2-5; 7 nucleotides align to TRBD1. Trimming at V came to 4 bases and at J to 2 bases, leaving 4 bases not matched to a gene. The CDR3 totals 14 residues. Germline V gene sequence: CDR1 KGHSH, CDR2 LQKENI. The CDR3 DNA reads as TGTGCCAGCTCACTCAAGACAGGGCAAGAGACCCAGTACTTC. Amino acids: CASSLKTGQETQYF.

This clonotype is medium-sized. This chain connects TRBV5-1 to TRBJ2-2; 9 nucleotides agree with TRBD1. The V gene end was trimmed by 4 bases and the J gene end by 1 base; junction bases not matched to a gene: 2. The germline V gene encodes CDR1 SGHRS and CDR2 YFSETQ. The CDR3 is 15 residues long. CDR3 sequence (DNA): TGCGCCAGCAGCGTGGGACAGGGGAACACCGGGGAGCTGTTTTTT. It codes for CASSVGQGNTGELFF.

This clonotype was picked up many times. The rearrangement uses TRBV10-3 and TRBJ1-1, with TRBD1 identical over 8 bases. The ends lost 7 bases at V and 6 bases at J; junction bases unmatched: 7. The germline V gene has CDR1 ENHRY and CDR2 SYGVKD. This CDR3 has 13 amino acids. The CDR3 DNA reads TGTGCCATCAACGAGGACAGGGACTCTGAAGCTTTCTTT. Translating gives CAINEDRDSEAFF.

Many counts were recorded for this clonotype. The V call is TRBV6-2 or TRBV6-3, the J call TRBJ1-1, with D unresolved. This CDR3 region has 14 residues. Trimming took 6 bases from V and 4 from J, leaving 15 bases between them. Germline V gene data show CDR1 as MNHEY and CDR2 as SVGEGT. CDR3 sequence reads: CASRPTYVGTEAFF. The CDR3 DNA reads as TGTGCCAGCAGGCCAACATACGTGGGCACTGAAGCTTTCTTT.